These T cell receptor beta chains were read from a single sample in a study of blood T cell repertoires in COVID-19. TCRdb's table, derived via immunoSEQ multiplex PCR, lists solely in-frame clones and lacks some. The table lists approximately 480,000 clones, roughly 89% of them singletons. The sample comprised peripheral blood. The receptor set was obtained from a man between 18 and 35 years old with COVID-19, enrolled during active disease. Both conserved end residues are part of each CDR3. D genes are given only for firm matches. Clone size is stated in some rows and not others, as once, few, many or a class when expanded.

TRBJ2-7 | TRBV19 | - | - | CASNPGDTYEQYF | TGTGCCAGTAACCCAGGGGACACCTACGAGCAGTACTTC
TRBJ2-7 | TRBV11-2 | - | - | CASSLVGGGRVYEQYF | TGTGCCAGCAGCTTAGTAGGCGGGGGCCGAGTCTACGAGCAGTACTTC
TRBJ1-4 | TRBV29-1 | TRBD1 | few | CSVLTGGAGKLFF | TGCAGCGTTCTAACAGGGGGCGCCGGAAAACTGTTTTTT
TRBJ2-4 | TRBV2 | TRBD1 | - | CASRPGTGVFQNIQYF | TGTGCCAGCAGACCCGGGACAGGGGTTTTCCAAAACATTCAGTACTTC
TRBJ2-2 | TRBV7-9 | TRBD2 | - | CASSLLGRTLNTGELFF | TGTGCCAGCAGCCTCCTCGGGAGGACTCTAAACACCGGGGAGCTGTTTTTT
TRBJ2-2 | TRBV10-1 | TRBD1 | - | CASRSPGTGASNTGELFF | TGCGCCAGCAGATCCCCCGGGACAGGGGCCTCGAACACCGGGGAGCTGTTTTTT
TRBJ1-1 | TRBV30 | TRBD1 | - | CAWSGRTGALNTEAFF | TGTGCCTGGAGTGGCCGGACAGGGGCCTTGAACACTGAAGCTTTCTTT
TRBJ1-2 | TRBV7-2 | - | - | CASSLASGTGVYGYTF | TGTGCCAGCAGCTTAGCGTCAGGGACGGGGGTCTATGGCTACACCTTC
TRBJ2-1 | TRBV24-1 | - | - | CATTGGPYNEQFF | TGTGCCACCACAGGAGGCCCCTACAATGAGCAGTTCTTC
TRBJ1-1 | TRBV4-1 | - | many | CASSAGLRVVEAFF | TGCGCCAGCAGCGCAGGTCTGAGGGTGGTTGAAGCTTTCTTT
TRBJ1-5 | TRBV6-1 | - | - | CASSERLAQHF | TGTGCCAGCAGTGAACGGTTGGCCCAGCATTTT
TRBJ2-5 | TRBV28 | TRBD1 | - | CASSLLQGAKTQYF | TGTGCCAGCAGTTTATTACAGGGGGCCAAGACCCAGTACTTC
TRBJ2-5 | TRBV6-2/TRBV6-3 | TRBD2 | - | CASSLTSGGSETQYF | TGTGCCAGCAGCCTGACTAGCGGGGGGTCGGAGACCCAGTACTTC
TRBJ1-5 | TRBV10-2 | - | - | CASSDVGGYSNQPQHF | TGCGCCAGCAGTGACGTCGGGGGATATAGCAATCAGCCCCAGCATTTT
TRBJ2-7 | TRBV10-3 | TRBD1 | - | CAISVRDRSYEQYF | TGTGCCATCAGTGTCCGGGACAGAAGCTACGAGCAGTACTTC
TRBJ2-1 | TRBV15 | - | - | CATSKSTSSYNEQFF | TGTGCCACCAGTAAATCAACTAGCTCCTACAATGAGCAGTTCTTC
TRBJ2-1 | TRBV6-5 | - | few | CASSYGLYNEQFF | TGTGCCAGCAGTTACGGACTCTACAATGAGCAGTTCTTC
TRBJ1-5 | TRBV6-1 | - | - | CASSEGTYSNQPQHF | TGTGCCAGCAGTGAGGGGACATATAGCAATCAGCCCCAGCATTTT
TRBJ1-1 | TRBV2 | - | - | CASKTLGEAFF | TGTGCCAGCAAGACACTCGGTGAAGCTTTCTTT
TRBJ2-7 | TRBV6-1 | TRBD1 | once | CASSEAGTGGYEQYF | TGTGCCAGCAGTGAAGCCGGGACAGGGGGCTACGAGCAGTACTTC
TRBJ2-1 | TRBV19 | TRBD2 | once | CASSPLAGEQFF | TGTGCCAGTAGTCCCCTAGCGGGCGAGCAGTTCTTC
TRBJ1-2 | TRBV2 | - | - | CASSPGRGYTF | TGTGCCAGCAGCCCTGGGAGGGGCTACACCTTC
TRBJ2-7 | TRBV27 | TRBD2 | - | CASSKRGPGLAGGDSYEQYF | TGTGCCAGCAGCAAACGCGGACCGGGACTAGCGGGGGGGGACTCCTACGAGCAGTACTTC
TRBJ2-7 | TRBV12-5 | - | - | CASGLVRADEQYF | TGTGCTAGTGGTTTGGTACGAGCCGACGAGCAGTACTTC
TRBJ1-1 | TRBV3-1/TRBV3-2 | - | - | CASSPTGGAEAFF | TGTGCCAGCAGCCCGACCGGGGGGGCGGAGGCTTTCTTT
TRBJ2-1 | TRBV5-5 | - | - | CASSGRDSELYNEQFF | TGTGCCAGCAGCGGACGGGACTCAGAACTTTACAATGAGCAGTTCTTC
TRBJ2-5 | TRBV5-1 | - | - | CASGRAAYQETQYF | TGCGCCAGCGGCAGGGCCGCGTACCAAGAGACCCAGTACTTC
TRBJ2-2 | TRBV7-9 | TRBD1 | - | CASRPQGPTGELFF | TGTGCCAGCAGACCACAGGGGCCCACCGGGGAGCTGTTTTTT
TRBJ2-2 | TRBV6-5 | - | - | CASSYSSANTGELFF | TGTGCCAGCAGTTACTCGAGCGCGAACACCGGGGAGCTGTTTTTT
TRBJ1-2 | TRBV7-9 | - | - | CASSLGPGVGYTF | TGTGCCAGCAGCTTAGGGCCAGGGGTCGGCTACACCTTC
TRBJ1-6 | TRBV24-1 | - | - | CATSATGYNSPLHF | TGTGCCACCAGTGCTACAGGGTATAATTCACCCCTCCACTTT
TRBJ2-1 | TRBV29-1 | TRBD2 | - | CSVEDTRGASSYNEQFF | TGCAGCGTTGAAGATACGCGGGGGGCGAGCTCCTACAATGAGCAGTTCTTC
TRBJ1-1 | TRBV2 | - | - | CASAVWGGSEAFF | TGTGCCAGCGCGGTGTGGGGGGGGTCTGAAGCTTTCTTT
TRBJ2-3 | TRBV5-1 | TRBD1 | - | CASSPGTGGTDTQYF | TGCGCCAGCAGCCCCGGGACAGGGGGCACAGATACGCAGTATTTT
TRBJ2-5 | TRBV6-5 | - | - | CASRASRIERETQYF | TGTGCCAGCAGGGCCAGCAGGATTGAAAGGGAGACCCAGTACTTC
TRBJ2-5 | TRBV3-1/TRBV3-2 | - | once | CASSPGSQETQYF | TGTGCCAGCAGCCCCGGGTCCCAAGAGACCCAGTACTTC
TRBJ2-7 | TRBV3-1/TRBV3-2 | TRBD1 | - | CASSPTQTGARSYEQYF | TGTGCCAGCAGCCCCACCCAGACAGGGGCGAGATCCTACGAGCAGTACTTC
TRBJ2-3 | TRBV6-6 | TRBD2 | - | CASRPRTRTRGDTQYF | TGTGCCAGCAGACCCAGGACTAGAACGAGAGGAGATACGCAGTATTTT
TRBJ2-1 | TRBV11-3 | - | - | CASSTPGSTGVYGNEQFF | TGTGCCAGCAGCACACCCGGGAGTACAGGGGTATATGGAAATGAGCAGTTCTTC
TRBJ2-1 | TRBV6-5 | - | - | CASRQITYNEQFF | TGTGCCAGCAGACAGATTACCTACAATGAGCAGTTCTTC
TRBJ2-7 | TRBV11-3 | TRBD2 | once | CASSLDGTSAYEQYF | TGTGCCAGCAGCTTAGATGGGACTAGCGCCTACGAGCAGTACTTC
TRBJ2-2 | TRBV19 | TRBD2 | many | CASTDRTSGVLGTGELFF | TGTGCCAGTACCGACCGGACTAGCGGGGTCTTAGGCACCGGGGAGCTGTTTTTT
TRBJ2-3 | TRBV5-1 | - | once | CASSFRSADTQYF | TGCGCCAGCAGTTTTCGGAGCGCAGATACGCAGTATTTT
TRBJ1-5 | TRBV23-1 | TRBD1 | once | CASSQETGDRDQPQHF | TGCGCCAGCAGTCAAGAGACAGGGGATCGAGATCAGCCCCAGCATTTT
TRBJ1-6 | TRBV4-1 | - | - | CASSQEAGAKVSPLHF | TGCGCCAGCAGCCAAGAAGCGGGGGCGAAAGTATCACCCCTCCACTTT
TRBJ2-3 | TRBV12-5 | TRBD2 | - | CASGLIGTSGRIADTQYF | TGTGCTAGTGGTTTGATCGGGACTAGCGGGAGGATAGCCGATACGCAGTATTTT
TRBJ2-1 | TRBV2 | TRBD2 | - | CASSDRSAGGPFWNEQFF | TGTGCCAGCAGTGACCGCTCGGCGGGAGGGCCTTTCTGGAATGAGCAGTTCTTC
TRBJ1-1 | TRBV9 | - | - | CASSFGHLNTEAFF | TGTGCCAGCAGCTTCGGACACTTGAACACTGAAGCTTTCTTT
TRBJ2-1 | TRBV5-1 | - | - | CASSLDAFGVGNEQFF | TGCGCCAGCAGCTTGGATGCTTTCGGGGTAGGGAATGAGCAGTTCTTC
TRBJ2-1 | TRBV7-9 | TRBD2 | - | CASGQSGGSSYNEQFF | TGTGCCAGCGGACAGAGCGGGGGAAGCTCCTACAATGAGCAGTTCTTC
TRBJ2-1 | TRBV2 | TRBD2 | - | CASREREGVYNEQFF | TGTGCCAGCAGAGAGCGGGAGGGGGTCTACAATGAGCAGTTCTTC
TRBJ1-4 | TRBV19 | TRBD1 | - | CATGGGSEKLFF | TGTGCCACGGGAGGGGGCAGTGAAAAACTGTTTTTT
TRBJ2-1 | TRBV9 | - | once | CASSVRDIYNEQFF | TGTGCCAGCAGCGTAAGGGACATTTACAATGAGCAGTTCTTC
TRBJ2-1 | TRBV4-2 | - | - | CASSQEGGPAGAYNEQFF | TGTGCCAGCAGCCAAGAGGGGGGCCCCGCGGGGGCCTACAATGAGCAGTTCTTC
TRBJ2-5 | TRBV3-1/TRBV3-2 | TRBD2 | - | CASSRRLGLAFQETQYF | TGTGCCAGCAGCCGAAGGTTGGGACTAGCGTTCCAAGAGACCCAGTACTTC
TRBJ2-1 | TRBV19 | TRBD2 | - | CASSITSGFYNEQFF | TGTGCCAGTAGTATTACTAGCGGTTTTTACAATGAGCAGTTCTTC
TRBJ1-1 | TRBV5-6 | TRBD1 | few | CASSLRNRGFYTEAFF | TGTGCCAGCAGCTTGCGTAACAGGGGATTTTACACTGAAGCTTTCTTT
TRBJ2-3 | TRBV7-2 | TRBD1 | - | CASSLVGTATTDTQYF | TGTGCCAGCAGCTTAGTAGGGACAGCTACCACAGATACGCAGTATTTT
TRBJ2-1 | TRBV27 | TRBD2 | - | CASSNSGGALKFF | TGTGCCAGCAGTAATAGCGGGGGGGCTCTTAAGTTCTTC